These 14 T cell receptor beta chains were all obtained from the same sample, sequenced in a study of post-analysis software for immune sequencing data. Study observations and caveats: In patients, about five TRBV segments were more frequent than in controls, with TRBV5-6, TRBV5-1 and TRBV20-1 among them.

Unique molecular identifiers featured in each of the TCR beta cDNA libraries. TCRdb reprocessed the PCR reads via MiXCR and lists one record per CDR3 protein. The data show about 540,000 distinct CDR3 sequences, with 34% seen just once and around 5.9% held by the top ten. No cognate antigen is known for these TCRs. The sequenced sample was blood. The receptors originated from a girl under 18 with multiple sclerosis.

CDR3 sequence reads: CASGLEGILETQYF. The CDR3 nucleotides are TGTGCTAGTGGTTTAGAAGGAATCTTGGAGACCCAGTACTTC. The chain is built from TRBV12-5 and TRBJ2-5; D is unresolved. The CDR3 totals 14 residues. Germline V gives CDR1 LGHNT, CDR2 FRNRAP. Trimming shortened V by 3 bases and J by 5 bases, and 13 bases separated the two germline ends. Supplemented by reference TRBV12-5 and TRBJ2-5, the full variable domain reads DARVTQTPRHKVTEMGQEVTMRCQPILGHNTVFWYRQTMMQGLELLAYFRNRAPLDDSGMPKDRFSAEMPDATLATLKIQPSEPRDSAVYFCASGLEGILETQYFGPGTRLLVL.

This clonotype occurred a few times. The rearrangement uses TRBV27 and TRBJ2-5; a possible D gene is TRBD2 (7 bases). Germline values: CDR1 MNHEY, CDR2 SMNVEV (reference sequence). Trimming pared 4 bases from V and 3 bases from J, leaving 12 bases between. The CDR3 covers 14 residues. CDR3 coding DNA: TGTGCCAGCAGTTCTTTAGGGGGGGAAGAGACCCAGTACTTC. Its translation: CASSSLGGEETQYF.

A remark on this clonotype: This may be a read error: a much more frequent sequence differs by one nucleotide. The genes are TRBV12-3 or TRBV12-4 and TRBJ2-3; D possibly corresponds to TRBD2 (5 bases). The CDR3 runs 16 residues. Trimming took off 3 bases at V and 0 bases at J, with 13 bases between the two ends. In DNA form, the CDR3 reads TGTGCCAGCAGTTTTACGAGAGCGGCTAGCACAGATACGCAGTATTTT. It specifies CASSFTRAASTDTQYF.

As concerns this clonotype: This CDR3 fails to terminate in the conserved phenylalanine or tryptophan, so it likely reflects a read error. V is TRBV6-5 and J is TRBJ1-2; 8 bases match TRBD1. The germline CDR1 and CDR2 sequences are MNHEY and SVGAGI. The V and J ends lost 0 bases and 8 bases, in that order; junction bases with no gene match: 17. The CDR3 consists of 18 residues. The chain's CDR3 is CASSYSSGTGFSFGGYTY. CDR3 DNA sequence: TGTGCCAGCAGTTACTCTTCCGGGACAGGATTCTCTTTTGGCGGCTACACCTAC.

This clonotype has more than one count but fewer than ten. V usage is TRBV4-1 and J usage is TRBJ2-1, with 8 bases fitting TRBD1. Germline V gene lookup returns CDR1 MGHRA and CDR2 YSYEKL. The CDR3 has 18 residues. The junction had 11 bases not matched to a gene; V was cut back by 0 bases and J by 4 bases. The CDR3 reads CASSQDLGARGPYNEQFF. The CDR3 DNA is TGCGCCAGCAGCCAAGATCTTGGGGCCAGGGGGCCGTACAATGAGCAGTTCTTC.

The chain is built from TRBV12-3 or TRBV12-4 and TRBJ2-1, with a tentative D call TRBD2 (6 bases). The germline V and J ends were trimmed by 1 base and 12 bases, with 10 bases remaining between them. CDR3 length equals 12 residues. The CDR3 is CASSLGDLRQFF. CDR3 bases: TGTGCCAGCAGTTTAGGGGACTTGAGGCAGTTCTTC.

The genes are TRBV28 and TRBJ1-2; D unresolved. Germline V gene sequence: CDR1 MDHEN, CDR2 SYDVKM. V dropped 6 bases and J dropped 3 bases, with 8 bases sitting between them. The CDR3 contains 12 residues. For the CDR3, the DNA is TGTGCCAGCAGCCCACTTTACTATGGCTACACCTTC. It codes for CASSPLYYGYTF.

As for this clonotype: The junction does not match germline at one end; this may be a read error. The chain uses TRBV7-9 and TRBJ2-5; 7 nucleotides align to TRBD1. Gene TRBJ2-7 matches the end of the DNA better, so the J call may be wrong. Germline CDR1 SEHNR, CDR2 FQNEAQ (reference sequence). This CDR3 is 15 amino acids long. This CDR3 is CASSQDLNRGHEQYF. The CDR3 nucleotides are TGCGCCAGCAGCCAGGATTTAAACAGGGGCCACGAGCAGTACTTC.

The CDR3 nucleotides are TGCAGTGCTAGAGATTTTGACAGGGGCGGCACTGAAGCTTTCTTT. Amino acids: CSARDFDRGGTEAFF. This chain joins TRBV20-1 and TRBJ1-1; TRBD1 matches at 8 bases. Germline loops: CDR1 DFQATT, CDR2 SNEGSKA (reference sequence). This CDR3 has 15 residues. V shed 0 bases, J shed 4 bases, and the junction held 7 bases outside the gene matches.

V gene TRBV24-1 combines with J gene TRBJ1-2; TRBD1 aligns across 7 bases. Trimming at V came to 2 bases and at J to 5 bases, leaving 10 bases not matched to a gene. This CDR3 comprises 16 residues. Germline V CDR1 and CDR2: KGHDR, SFDVKD. In DNA form, the CDR3 reads TGTGCCACCAGTGATTCCCGACAGGGTATGGGGTATGGCTACACCTTC. The encoded protein is CATSDSRQGMGYGYTF.

The genes are TRBV27 and TRBJ2-7; D unclear. V was cut by 3 bases and J by 3 bases, with 9 bases left in between. CDR3 length equals 13 residues. CDR1 and CDR2 from the germline V gene are MNHEY and SMNVEV (reference sequence). CDR3 protein: CASSFSPDYEQYF. CDR3 in DNA: TGTGCCAGCAGTTTTTCCCCGGACTACGAGCAGTACTTC.

This clonotype occurred a few times. This chain uses TRBV29-1 with TRBJ2-7, with TRBD2 identical over 7 bases. Germline V lookup: CDR1 SQVTM, CDR2 ANQGSEA. The CDR3 is 13 amino acids. After removal of 4 bases from V and 0 bases from J, the junction contained 3 bases not matched to a gene. Here the CDR3 reads CSVAGGFSYEQYF. Here the CDR3 DNA reads TGCAGCGTTGCGGGGGGATTCTCCTACGAGCAGTACTTC.

This rearrangement joins TRBV10-3 to TRBJ2-3; 9 bases are a match to TRBD2. Germline loops: CDR1 ENHRY, CDR2 SYGVKD. CDR3 length equals 15 residues. Trimming took 6 bases from V and 4 from J; bases not matched to a gene: 8. The chain's CDR3 is CAIRESGGPSDTQYF. The CDR3 DNA follows: TGTGCCATCAGGGAGAGCGGGGGGCCTTCAGATACGCAGTATTTT.

This chain uses TRBV12-3 or TRBV12-4 with TRBJ2-1; 12 positions agree with TRBD2. V was clipped by 3 bases and J by 4 bases; unmatched bases: 7. The CDR3 extends over 17 amino acids. CDR3 DNA sequence: TGTGCCAGCAGTTTGCTGACTAGCGGGGGAAAATACAATGAGCAGTTCTTC. Translated: CASSLLTSGGKYNEQFF.